This T cell receptor beta chain was found in a study of metastatic and nonmetastatic thyroid tumors. Background on the study: Malignant and benign thyroid patients had repertoires compared in peripheral blood and tumor or nodule tissue.

The germline V gene encodes CDR1 DFQATT and CDR2 SNEGSKA (reference sequence). The CDR3 covers 14 residues. V was shortened by 8 bases and J by 8 bases, with 24 bases between the two germline ends. The study, taken as a whole, reports: The reported finding was significantly higher TCR beta diversity in malignant thyroid tumors relative to benign nodules, in blood and tumor.

All patients were untreated before thyroid surgery. With respect to this clone: Its antigen is currently unknown.

TCRdb re-called the PCR reads through MiXCR. The repertoire consists of around 89,000 clones, with around 14% occurring once and the leading ten covering just over 3.5%. The J gene is TRBJ1-2, the V gene TRBV20-1; D possibly corresponds to TRBD1 (5 bases). This clonotype was sampled from a female donor with papillary thyroid cancer or a benign thyroid nodule (not recorded which). Some clones in this sample may be carry-over from other donors' samples. Source material: blood. CDR3 DNA sequence: TGCAGTTCTAAGGTATGGGACCAGGGATTAGGCTACACCTTC. Translation: CSSKVWDQGLGYTF.